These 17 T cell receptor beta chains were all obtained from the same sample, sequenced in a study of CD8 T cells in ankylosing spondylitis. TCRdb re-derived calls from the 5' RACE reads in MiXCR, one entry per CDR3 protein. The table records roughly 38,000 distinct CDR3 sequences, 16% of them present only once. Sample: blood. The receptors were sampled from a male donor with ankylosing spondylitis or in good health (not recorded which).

The CDR3 is CASRRLAGNEQFF. The CDR3 coding sequence is TGTGCCAGCAGGAGACTAGCGGGCAATGAGCAGTTCTTC. The rearrangement links TRBV12-3 or TRBV12-4 to TRBJ2-1; TRBD2 matches at 10 bases. CDR3 length: 13 amino acids. J lost 6 bases, V lost 6 bases, and 2 bases had no gene match.

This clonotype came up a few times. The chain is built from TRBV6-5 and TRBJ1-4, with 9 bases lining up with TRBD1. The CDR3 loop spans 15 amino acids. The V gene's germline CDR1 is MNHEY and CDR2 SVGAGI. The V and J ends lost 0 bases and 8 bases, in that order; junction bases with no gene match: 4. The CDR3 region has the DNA TGTGCCAGCAGTTACTCGGGACAGGGTGAAGAAAAACTGTTTTTT. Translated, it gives CASSYSGQGEEKLFF.

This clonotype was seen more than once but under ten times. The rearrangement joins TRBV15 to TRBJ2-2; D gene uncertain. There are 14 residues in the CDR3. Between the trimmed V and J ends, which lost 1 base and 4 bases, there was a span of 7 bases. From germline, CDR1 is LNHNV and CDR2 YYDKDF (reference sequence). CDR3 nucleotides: TGTGCCACCAGCAGAGCGGAGCTCACCGGGGAGCTGTTTTTT. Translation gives CATSRAELTGELFF.

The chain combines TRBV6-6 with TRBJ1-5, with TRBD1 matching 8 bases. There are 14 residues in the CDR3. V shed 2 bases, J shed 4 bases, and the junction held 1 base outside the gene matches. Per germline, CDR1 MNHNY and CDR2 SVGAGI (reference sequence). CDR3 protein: CASSYGDRNQPQHF. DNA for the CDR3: TGTGCCAGCAGTTACGGGGACAGGAATCAGCCCCAGCATTTT.

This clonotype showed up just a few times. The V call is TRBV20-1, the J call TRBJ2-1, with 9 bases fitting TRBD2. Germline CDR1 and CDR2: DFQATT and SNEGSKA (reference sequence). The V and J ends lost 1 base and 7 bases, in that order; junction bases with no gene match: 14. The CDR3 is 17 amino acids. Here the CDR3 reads CSARGGLSGGRSNEQFF. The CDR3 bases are TGCAGTGCTAGAGGGGGGCTTAGCGGGGGCCGGTCTAATGAGCAGTTCTTC.

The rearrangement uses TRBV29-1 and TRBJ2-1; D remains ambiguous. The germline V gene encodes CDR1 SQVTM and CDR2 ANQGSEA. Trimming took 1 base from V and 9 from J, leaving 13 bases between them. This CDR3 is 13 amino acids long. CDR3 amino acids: CSVEGGRGVEQFF. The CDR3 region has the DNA TGCAGCGTTGAAGGCGGCAGAGGCGTTGAGCAGTTCTTC.

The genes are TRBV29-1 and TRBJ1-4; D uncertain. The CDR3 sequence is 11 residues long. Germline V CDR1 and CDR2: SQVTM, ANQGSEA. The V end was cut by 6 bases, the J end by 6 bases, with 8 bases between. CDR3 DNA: TGCAGCGTGGGGAGGGATGAAAAACTGTTTTTT. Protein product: CSVGRDEKLFF. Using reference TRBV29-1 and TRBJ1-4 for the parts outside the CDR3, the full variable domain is SAVISQKPSRDICQRGTSLTIQCQVDSQVTMMFWYRQQPGQSLTLIATANQGSEATYESGFVIDKFPISRPNLTFSTLTVSNMSPEDSSIYLCSVGRDEKLFFGSGTQLSVL.

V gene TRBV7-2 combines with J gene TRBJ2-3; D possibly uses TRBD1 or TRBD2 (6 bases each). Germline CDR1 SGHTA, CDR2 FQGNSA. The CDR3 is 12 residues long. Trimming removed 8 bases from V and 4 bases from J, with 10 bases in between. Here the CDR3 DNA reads TGTGCCAGCGGGGGGCTAGCAGATACGCAGTATTTT. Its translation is CASGGLADTQYF.

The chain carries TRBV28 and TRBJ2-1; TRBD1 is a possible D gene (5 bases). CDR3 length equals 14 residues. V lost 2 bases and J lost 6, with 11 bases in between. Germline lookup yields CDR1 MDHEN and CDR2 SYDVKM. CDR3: CASSLISRANEQFF. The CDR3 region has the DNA TGTGCCAGCAGTTTAATTTCCAGGGCCAATGAGCAGTTCTTC.

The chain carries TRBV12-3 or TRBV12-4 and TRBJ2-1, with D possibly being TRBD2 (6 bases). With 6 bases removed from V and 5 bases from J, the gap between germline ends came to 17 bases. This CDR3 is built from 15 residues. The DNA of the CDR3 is TGTGCCAGCAGAAACTCTGATGGCGGGAACAATGAGCAGTTCTTC. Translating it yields CASRNSDGGNNEQFF.

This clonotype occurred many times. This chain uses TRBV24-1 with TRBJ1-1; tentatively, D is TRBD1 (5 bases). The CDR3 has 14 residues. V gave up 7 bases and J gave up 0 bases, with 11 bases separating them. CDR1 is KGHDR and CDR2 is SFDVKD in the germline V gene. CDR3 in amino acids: CATRETGLNTEAFF. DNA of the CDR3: TGTGCCACCAGAGAAACAGGCCTGAACACTGAAGCTTTCTTT.

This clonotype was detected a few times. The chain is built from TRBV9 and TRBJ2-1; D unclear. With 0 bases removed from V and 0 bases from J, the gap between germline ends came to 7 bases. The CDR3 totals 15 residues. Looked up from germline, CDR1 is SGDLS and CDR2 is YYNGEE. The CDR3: CASSVAASSYNEQFF. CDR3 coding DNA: TGTGCCAGCAGCGTAGCGGCAAGCTCCTACAATGAGCAGTTCTTC.

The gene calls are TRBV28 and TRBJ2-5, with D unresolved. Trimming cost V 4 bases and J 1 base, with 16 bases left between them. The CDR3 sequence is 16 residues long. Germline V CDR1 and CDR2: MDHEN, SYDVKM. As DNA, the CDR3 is TGTGCCAGCAGTTCCCCCGGGCCAGCCTTCCAAGAGACCCAGTACTTC. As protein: CASSSPGPAFQETQYF.

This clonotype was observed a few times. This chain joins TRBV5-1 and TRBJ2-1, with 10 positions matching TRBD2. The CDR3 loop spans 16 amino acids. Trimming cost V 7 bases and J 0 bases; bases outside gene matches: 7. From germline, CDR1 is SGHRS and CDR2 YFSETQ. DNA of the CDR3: TGCGCCAGCCGAAGAGGACTAGCGGACTCCTACAATGAGCAGTTCTTC. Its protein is CASRRGLADSYNEQFF.

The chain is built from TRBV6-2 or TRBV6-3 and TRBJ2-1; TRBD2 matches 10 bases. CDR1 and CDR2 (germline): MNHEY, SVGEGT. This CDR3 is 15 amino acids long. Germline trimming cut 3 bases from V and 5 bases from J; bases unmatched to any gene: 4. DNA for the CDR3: TGTGCCAGCAGTTATACCCTAGCGGGAGACAATGAGCAGTTCTTC. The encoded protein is CASSYTLAGDNEQFF.

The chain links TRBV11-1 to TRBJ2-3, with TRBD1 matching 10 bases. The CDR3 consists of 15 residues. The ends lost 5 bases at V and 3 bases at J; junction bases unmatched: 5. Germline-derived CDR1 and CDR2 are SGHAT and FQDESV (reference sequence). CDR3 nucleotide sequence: TGTGCCAGCAGCCTTGGGACAGGGGATACAGATACGCAGTATTTT. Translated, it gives CASSLGTGDTDTQYF. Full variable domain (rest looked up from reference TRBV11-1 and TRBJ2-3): EAEVAQSPRYKITEKSQAVAFWCDPISGHATLYWYRQILGQGPELLVQFQDESVVDDSQLPKDRFSAERLKGVDSTLKIQPAELGDSAMYLCASSLGTGDTDTQYFGPGTRLTVL.

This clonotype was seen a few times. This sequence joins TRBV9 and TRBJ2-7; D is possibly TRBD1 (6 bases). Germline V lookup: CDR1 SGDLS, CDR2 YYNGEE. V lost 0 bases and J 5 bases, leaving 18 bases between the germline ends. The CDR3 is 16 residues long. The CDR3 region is CASSVEEGQSFHEQYF. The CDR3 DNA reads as TGTGCCAGCAGCGTAGAGGAAGGACAGAGCTTCCACGAGCAGTACTTC.